These T cell receptor beta chains were read from a single sample in a study of T cell changes during pregnancy in multiple sclerosis. Method: immunoSEQ multiplex PCR; TCRdb's copy keeps in-frame clones and lacks some. The data show around 39,000 clones, about nine tenths seen once. The input for sequencing was CD8+ T cells from peripheral blood mononuclear cells, taken before pregnancy. The receptor source for this set is a female donor with multiple sclerosis, enrolled in a pregnancy study. CDR3s include the opening cysteine and the closing phenylalanine or tryptophan. D genes are given only for firm matches. Not every row has a clone size; where given, it reads once, few, many or a size class.

CASSTAGGSTDTQYF	TGTGCCAGCAGCACAGCGGGGGGCAGCACAGATACGCAGTATTTT	TRBV28	TRBJ2-3	TRBD2	.
CASSIDYGQGAYNEQFF	TGTGCCAGTAGTATAGATTACGGACAGGGGGCTTACAATGAGCAGTTCTTC	TRBV19	TRBJ2-1	TRBD1	few
CASSLNSGGETQYF	TGTGCCAGCAGCTTAAACAGCGGGGGGGAGACCCAGTACTTC	TRBV7-2	TRBJ2-5	TRBD2	.
CASSVEDRKETQYF	TGTGCCAGCAGCGTAGAGGACAGGAAAGAGACCCAGTACTTC	TRBV9	TRBJ2-5	TRBD1	.
CASSVDRPNSNQPQHF	TGTGCCAGCAGTGTGGACAGGCCGAATAGCAATCAGCCCCAGCATTTT	TRBV6-1	TRBJ1-5	TRBD1	.
CASSLGQNNEQFF	TGTGCCAGCAGTTTAGGACAGAACAATGAGCAGTTCTTC	TRBV6-5	TRBJ2-1	.	once
CASSSSGSTYEQYF	TGTGCCAGCAGCTCCAGCGGCTCAACCTACGAGCAGTACTTC	TRBV13	TRBJ2-7	.	.
CASSPRVGDGYTF	TGCGCCAGTAGTCCCCGGGTCGGGGATGGCTACACCTTC	TRBV4-1	TRBJ1-2	.	.
CASTYQSGLAYEQYF	TGTGCCAGCACCTATCAATCAGGGTTGGCGTACGAGCAGTACTTC	TRBV27	TRBJ2-7	.	.
CASSGTGAKNIQYF	TGTGCCAGCAGCGGTACAGGGGCCAAAAACATTCAGTACTTC	TRBV9	TRBJ2-4	.	.
CASSSQPDNEQFF	TGTGCCAGCAGTTCCCAACCAGACAATGAGCAGTTCTTC	TRBV6-5	TRBJ2-1	.	.
CASSDSASWGTDTQYF	TGTGCCAGCAGTGACTCGGCTAGTTGGGGCACAGATACGCAGTATTTT	TRBV6-4	TRBJ2-3	.	few
CASSLSPGPGGYGYTF	TGTGCCAGTAGCCTATCTCCGGGACCCGGGGGCTATGGCTACACCTTC	TRBV19	TRBJ1-2	.	.
CASNRATREEQFF	TGTGCCAGCAACCGGGCCACACGGGAGGAGCAGTTCTTC	TRBV25-1	TRBJ2-1	.	.
CASTAGVYGYTF	TGTGCCAGCACCGCAGGGGTCTATGGCTACACCTTC	TRBV6-5	TRBJ1-2	.	once
CAISSNTEAFF	TGTGCCATATCTTCGAACACTGAAGCTTTCTTT	TRBV10-3	TRBJ1-1	.	few
CASSFPGGGGETQYF	TGTGCCAGCAGCTTCCCAGGGGGCGGAGGAGAGACCCAGTACTTC	TRBV5-6	TRBJ2-5	TRBD1	.
CASSVQGGTGANVLTF	TGTGCCAGCAGTGTACAGGGGGGTACTGGGGCCAACGTCCTGACTTTC	TRBV6-1	TRBJ2-6	TRBD1	once
CSVNSGAYEQYF	TGCAGCGTAAACAGCGGGGCCTACGAGCAGTACTTC	TRBV29-1	TRBJ2-7	TRBD2	medium-sized
CASNDRSFSYEQYF	TGTGCCAGCAATGACAGGTCCTTTTCCTACGAGCAGTACTTC	TRBV5-6	TRBJ2-7	.	.
CASSYALLGGTEAFF	TGTGCCAGCAGTTACGCTCTTCTTGGCGGCACTGAAGCTTTCTTT	TRBV6-5	TRBJ1-1	.	.
CASSFIQGAYNEQFF	TGTGCCAGCAGTTTTATCCAGGGGGCATATAATGAGCAGTTCTTC	TRBV28	TRBJ2-1	TRBD1	.
CASSLAPTSGGLYEQYF	TGTGCCAGCAGCTTAGCGCCCACTAGCGGGGGGCTTTACGAGCAGTACTTC	TRBV7-9	TRBJ2-7	TRBD2	.
CASSFASGGRKSDTQYF	TGTGCCAGCAGCTTTGCTAGCGGGGGACGAAAGAGCGATACGCAGTATTTT	TRBV11-2	TRBJ2-3	TRBD2	.
CASSQDRGGGSPLHF	TGTGCCAGCAGCCAAGATAGGGGGGGCGGTTCACCCCTCCACTTT	TRBV4-2	TRBJ1-6	.	.
CAWRRGHEAFF	TGTGCCTGGAGGAGGGGGCATGAAGCTTTCTTT	TRBV30	TRBJ1-1	TRBD1	.
CASGFQGTETQYF	TGTGCCAGCGGTTTCCAGGGGACAGAGACCCAGTACTTC	TRBV27	TRBJ2-5	.	.
CASSVEDSSYNEQFF	TGTGCCAGCAGCGTAGAGGACTCAAGTTACAATGAGCAGTTCTTC	TRBV9	TRBJ2-1	.	few
CASSLVLAGDSTDTQYF	TGCGCCAGCAGCTTGGTCCTAGCGGGGGATAGCACAGATACGCAGTATTTT	TRBV5-1	TRBJ2-3	TRBD2	.
CATSRDRGHGEAFF	TGTGCCACCAGCAGAGATAGGGGACACGGAGAAGCTTTCTTT	TRBV15	TRBJ1-1	.	.
CASSVDGLVSNEQFF	TGTGCCAGCAGCGTGGATGGACTAGTGAGCAATGAGCAGTTCTTC	TRBV9	TRBJ2-1	TRBD2	.
CASSRGLAGSQDTQYF	TGTGCCAGCAGCCGAGGACTAGCGGGATCCCAAGATACGCAGTATTTT	TRBV9	TRBJ2-3	TRBD2	.
CASSRESGYGYTF	TGTGCCAGCAGCCGGGAGTCGGGGTATGGCTACACCTTC	TRBV9	TRBJ1-2	.	.
CASSLNRDYGYTF	TGTGCCAGCAGCTTAAACAGGGACTATGGCTACACCTTC	TRBV13	TRBJ1-2	.	.
CASSRGSSSYNEQFF	TGTGCCAGCAGCAGGGGGAGTAGCTCCTACAATGAGCAGTTCTTC	TRBV27	TRBJ2-1	TRBD1	.
CSVGGRPDEQYF	TGCAGCGTTGGAGGGAGGCCCGACGAGCAGTACTTC	TRBV29-1	TRBJ2-7	.	.
CASSFRDRYTDTQYF	TGTGCCAGCAGCTTTAGGGACAGATACACAGATACGCAGTATTTT	TRBV7-9	TRBJ2-3	TRBD1	.
CASMARGLAHTYNEQFF	TGTGCCAGCATGGCGAGGGGGCTAGCTCACACCTACAATGAGCAGTTCTTC	TRBV27	TRBJ2-1	TRBD1	.
CASSTRTGTDF	TGTGCCAGCAGTACCCGGACAGGGACCGACTTC	TRBV2	TRBJ2-5	TRBD1	.
CASSEPSETNTGELFF	TGTGCCAGCAGTGAGCCTAGCGAAACGAACACCGGGGAGCTGTTTTTT	TRBV25-1	TRBJ2-2	.	.
CASSLAPGQGVYEQYF	TGTGCCAGCAGCTTGGCCCCGGGACAGGGAGTTTACGAGCAGTACTTC	TRBV5-6	TRBJ2-7	TRBD1	.
CASSVERGNTGELFF	TGTGCCAGCAGCGTAGAAAGGGGGAACACCGGGGAGCTGTTTTTT	TRBV9	TRBJ2-2	.	.
CASSDRTGPANEQFF	TGTGCCAGCAGTGACCGGACAGGCCCCGCCAATGAGCAGTTCTTC	TRBV6-4	TRBJ2-1	TRBD1	.
CASTLGTLGYGYTF	TGTGCCAGCACCCTGGGCACCCTGGGCTATGGCTACACCTTC	TRBV9	TRBJ1-2	.	.
CAIGVAGNTEAFF	TGTGCCATCGGAGTTGCGGGGAACACTGAAGCTTTCTTT	TRBV10-3	TRBJ1-1	.	few
CASSLAGGTGELFF	TGTGCCAGCAGCTTGGCGGGTGGGACCGGGGAGCTGTTTTTT	TRBV5-6	TRBJ2-2	.	once
CAIQDRSSYEQYF	TGTGCCATACAGGACAGGAGCTCCTACGAGCAGTACTTC	TRBV10-3	TRBJ2-7	TRBD1	once
CASSPPQGSKNIQYF	TGTGCCAGCAGCCCGCCACAGGGGTCCAAAAACATTCAGTACTTC	TRBV7-9	TRBJ2-4	TRBD1	.
CASSEEGQGRNEQYF	TGTGCCAGCAGCGAGGAGGGCCAGGGAAGGAACGAGCAGTACTTC	TRBV7-9	TRBJ2-7	.	.
CASLLTGTSGNTGELFF	TGTGCCAGCCTACTCACCGGGACTAGCGGGAACACCGGGGAGCTGTTTTTT	TRBV6-4	TRBJ2-2	TRBD2	.
CASSEIFSGNTIYF	TGTGCCAGCAGTGAAATCTTCTCTGGAAACACCATATATTTT	TRBV2	TRBJ1-3	.	.
CASSDQVDEQYF	TGTGCCAGCAGTGATCAGGTGGACGAGCAGTACTTC	TRBV25-1	TRBJ2-7	.	few
CASSTRTGFEETQYF	TGTGCCAGCAGCACCAGGACAGGGTTCGAAGAGACCCAGTACTTC	TRBV7-9	TRBJ2-5	TRBD1	.